Sequencing of this T cell receptor (beta chain) was carried out in a study of T cell repertoires in cytomegalovirus infection. About the research overall: Alongside well-studied HLA-B-restricted CMV epitopes, recently identified HLA-C-restricted CMV epitopes were also used. Evidence of both CMV infection and a matching HLA type came from public TCR beta signatures. The study, taken as a whole, reports: Cumulative frequency (of public TCR beta family members) identified carriers of CMV plus the relevant HLA.

Via MiXCR, TCRdb re-called the reads, giving one row per CDR3 protein. The sample includes around 55,000 distinct CDR3 sequences, around 20% of them seen just once. On this clonotype itself: The target antigen is unknown.

The CDR3 length is 15 residues. V trimming: 5 bases; J trimming: 5 bases; junction bases outside the gene matches: 8. Germline values: CDR1 SGHTA, CDR2 FQGNSA. Sequenced material: CD8+ T cells from cultured PBMCs, taken from culture after CMV antigen stimulation. The clonotype comes from a human donor in good health (CMV status not recorded). Some clones in this sample may be carry-over from other donors' samples. The chain employs TRBV7-2 and TRBJ2-1; 8 bases line up with TRBD1. The CDR3 protein is CASSARDRNDNEQFF. Written as DNA, the CDR3 is TGTGCCAGCAGCGCCCGGGACAGGAACGACAATGAGCAGTTCTTC. Full variable domain (remainder filled in from reference TRBV7-2 and TRBJ2-1): GAGVSQSPSNKVTEKGKDVELRCDPISGHTALYWYRQSLGQGLEFLIYFQGNSAPDKSGLPSDRFSAERTGGSVSTLTIQRTQQEDSAVYLCASSARDRNDNEQFFGPGTRLTVL.